Shown below are 24 T cell receptor beta chains from a single sample sequenced in a study of shared clonotypes between healthy human individuals (TCRdb year 2020). Libraries were constructed by the immunoSEQ multiplex PCR assay. What TCRdb holds here is the immuneACCESS table cut down to in-frame rearrangements. Part of the clones is not present; checked against another copy, under half of the missing clones reflect an unresolved V gene, and the others are unexplained. The sample contains hundreds of thousands of clones, approximately 96% of them found a single time. Around 0.1% of the sample lies in the top ten. CD8 naive samples were CD45RO-negative cells positively selected for CCR7, giving a CD45RA+CCR7+ population that excluded TemRA cells. The sequenced sample consisted of naive CD8+ T cells sorted from blood. What the cell subset or site label conveys for this sample: CD45RA+CCR7+. Every receptor here comes from a woman aged 25 to 39 in good health.

Note on this clone: Germline is not matched at one junction end, which may reflect a read error. The genes are TRBV29-1 and TRBJ2-1; possible D gene TRBD2, 6 bases. The CDR3 has 12 residues. CDR1 is SQVTM, CDR2 ANQGSEA, per germline. The CDR3: CHVAANYNEQFF. The CDR3 DNA is TGTCACGTAGCGGCCAACTACAATGAGCAGTTCTTC.

The gene calls are TRBV25-1 and TRBJ2-1, with D possibly being TRBD1 or TRBD2 (6 bases each). Germline V gene data show CDR1 as MGHDK and CDR2 as SYGVNS. Trimming removed 4 bases from V and 7 bases from J, with 8 bases in between. The length of the CDR3 is 12 residues. In nucleotides, the CDR3 is TGTGCCAGCAGTGTAGGGGGGAATGAGCAGTTCTTC. Translated, it gives CASSVGGNEQFF.

A single count supports this clone. The gene calls are TRBV2 and TRBJ2-1; D is possibly TRBD1 or TRBD2 (6 bases each). Trimming stripped 6 bases from V and 7 bases from J, with 10 bases between. This CDR3 contains 12 residues. Germline CDR1 reads SNHLY; CDR2 reads FYNNEI. Here the CDR3 DNA reads TGTGCCAGCAGGGACAGCGGGAATGAGCAGTTCTTC. This encodes CASRDSGNEQFF.

The gene calls are TRBV19 and TRBJ2-1; possibly TRBD2 for D (6 bases). This CDR3 is 18 amino acids long. Between the trimmed V and J ends, which lost 1 base and 0 bases, there was a span of 16 bases. Germline V lookup: CDR1 LNHDA, CDR2 SQIVND (reference sequence). CDR3 sequence (DNA): TGTGCCAGTAGTATAGCAGCTTGGGCGGGAAGCTCCTACAATGAGCAGTTCTTC. Translating gives CASSIAAWAGSSYNEQFF. Full variable domain (missing parts from reference TRBV19 and TRBJ2-1): DGGITQSPKYLFRKEGQNVTLSCEQNLNHDAMYWYRQDPGQGLRLIYYSQIVNDFQKGDIAEGYSVSREKKESFPLTVTSAQKNPTAFYLCASSIAAWAGSSYNEQFFGPGTRLTVL.

The chain links TRBV13 to TRBJ2-1; 9 bases match TRBD2. The CDR3 runs 15 residues. CDR1 and CDR2 from the germline V gene are PRHDT and FYEKMQ (reference sequence). The V and J ends lost 3 bases and 7 bases, in that order; junction bases with no gene match: 7. CDR3 coding DNA: TGTGCCAGCAGCTTCTCCTTAGCGGGAGTGAATGAGCAGTTCTTC. Protein: CASSFSLAGVNEQFF.

V usage is TRBV6-6 and J usage is TRBJ2-5; 7 bases match TRBD1. The CDR3 has 14 residues. Unmatched junction bases numbered 9, after V lost 6 bases and J lost 5 bases. Germline CDR1 reads MNHNY; CDR2 reads SVGAGI (reference sequence). The CDR3 DNA is TGTGCCAGCAGCCCAGACAGGGATCGGGAGACCCAGTACTTC. As protein: CASSPDRDRETQYF.

The chain employs TRBV13 and TRBJ2-4; D ambiguous. The CDR3 loop spans 12 amino acids. The V gene's germline CDR1 is PRHDT and CDR2 FYEKMQ (reference sequence). The V end was cut by 0 bases, the J end by 6 bases, with 3 bases between. Here the CDR3 DNA reads TGTGCCAGCAGCTTAGGTAGAAACATTCAGTACTTC. Translating gives CASSLGRNIQYF. The full variable domain, its missing parts supplied by reference TRBV13 and TRBJ2-4, is AAGVIQSPRHLIKEKRETATLKCYPIPRHDTVYWYQQGPGQDPQFLISFYEKMQSDKGSIPDRFSAQQFSDYHSELNMSSLELGDSALYFCASSLGRNIQYFGAGTRLSVL.

The chain recombines TRBV29-1 with TRBJ2-2; D gene ambiguous. Trimming cost V 4 bases and J 8 bases, with 14 bases left between them. Germline V gives CDR1 SQVTM, CDR2 ANQGSEA. This CDR3 is 13 amino acids long. The CDR3 here is CSVGVGVGGELFF. The CDR3 region has the DNA TGCAGCGTTGGGGTCGGAGTTGGGGGGGAGCTGTTTTTT.

The gene calls are TRBV19 and TRBJ2-3; 8 bases agree with TRBD2. V was clipped by 3 bases and J by 4 bases; unmatched bases: 6. CDR1 and CDR2 from the germline V gene are LNHDA and SQIVND (reference sequence). There are 15 residues in the CDR3. The CDR3 sequence is CASSIPGLDADTQYF. The CDR3 region has the DNA TGTGCCAGTAGTATCCCGGGACTAGATGCAGATACGCAGTATTTT.

Remarks on this clone: This CDR3 is also generated by other DNA sequences in the sample. The rearrangement uses TRBV27 and TRBJ2-1; 11 bases line up with TRBD2. The V and J ends lost 5 bases and 3 bases, in that order; junction bases with no gene match: 3. This CDR3 has 15 residues. Germline loops: CDR1 MNHEY, CDR2 SMNVEV (reference sequence). The CDR3: CASSLLAGVYNEQFF. CDR3 in DNA: TGTGCCAGCAGTCTACTAGCGGGGGTCTACAATGAGCAGTTCTTC.

The rearrangement uses TRBV27 and TRBJ2-3; D may be TRBD2 (5 bases). CDR1 MNHEY and CDR2 SMNVEV come from the germline V gene (reference sequence). Trimming took off 1 base at V and 0 bases at J, with 14 bases between the two ends. The CDR3 is made up of 17 amino acids. CDR3: CASSLYVREPSTDTQYF. The DNA for the CDR3 is TGTGCCAGCAGTTTATATGTCCGGGAACCAAGCACAGATACGCAGTATTTT.

Note on this clone: Other DNA sequences within the sample encode an identical CDR3. This rearrangement joins TRBV27 to TRBJ2-7; weak D call: TRBD1 (5 bases). The germline V gene encodes CDR1 MNHEY and CDR2 SMNVEV (reference sequence). Trimming took off 5 bases at V and 2 bases at J, with 7 bases between the two ends. This CDR3 is 12 amino acids long. The CDR3 reads CASSDRAYEQYF. CDR3 bases: TGTGCCAGCAGTGACAGAGCCTACGAGCAGTACTTC.

The genes are TRBV4-1 and TRBJ1-4; 9 bases align to TRBD1. CDR1 is MGHRA, CDR2 YSYEKL, per germline. V shed 2 bases, J shed 8 bases, and the junction held 12 bases outside the gene matches. The length of the CDR3 is 17 residues. CDR3 coding DNA: TGCGCCAGCAGCCAACTTTGGGGACAGGGAGGGGTAGAAAAACTGTTTTTT. Amino acid sequence: CASSQLWGQGGVEKLFF.

In its sample, this clone was seen a few times. V gene TRBV9 combines with J gene TRBJ2-7, with TRBD1 matching over 8 bases. With 8 bases clipped from V and 5 bases from J, the junction kept 12 bases outside the gene matches. Germline CDR1 SGDLS, CDR2 YYNGEE. The CDR3 runs to 14 residues. The CDR3 loop is CASQGQGGSDEQYF. CDR3 DNA: TGTGCCAGTCAAGGACAGGGAGGTTCGGACGAGCAGTACTTC.

The J gene is TRBJ2-7, the V gene TRBV10-3, with 8 positions matching TRBD2. Germline-derived CDR1 and CDR2 are ENHRY and SYGVKD. J was trimmed by 4 bases and V by 0 bases; bases with no gene match: 5. The CDR3 runs to 15 residues. CDR3 sequence (DNA): TGTGCCATCAGTGAGTCGGCCAGCGGGAGATACGAGCAGTACTTC. Encoded protein: CAISESASGRYEQYF.

This clone was observed a single time. The J gene is TRBJ1-2, the V gene TRBV5-8; no firm D call. Germline CDR1 is SGHTS and CDR2 is YDEGEE. CDR3 length: 14 amino acids. Trimming cost V 0 bases and J 7 bases, with 13 bases left between them. The CDR3 bases are TGTGCCAGCAGCTTGGGCCCGACGCGTCGTGGCTACACCTTC. Translation gives CASSLGPTRRGYTF.

The rearrangement joins TRBV27 to TRBJ2-7; 8 nucleotides match TRBD1. V shed 5 bases and J 2 bases; nucleotides not matched to a gene: 11. Germline lookup yields CDR1 MNHEY and CDR2 SMNVEV (reference sequence). CDR3 length equals 16 residues. CDR3 sequence (DNA): TGTGCCAGCAGTCCCATTCCGGGACAGGAGGCCTACGAGCAGTACTTC. This sequence encodes CASSPIPGQEAYEQYF.

This chain links TRBV5-6 with TRBJ2-7; possible D gene TRBD1, 5 bases. The CDR3 contains 13 residues. Germline CDR1 is SGHDT and CDR2 is YYEEEE. The V end lost 4 bases, the J end lost 4 bases, and 12 bases lay between the germline ends. CDR3: CASSPWTSYEQYF. CDR3 nucleotide sequence: TGTGCCAGCAGCCCCTGGACAAGTTACGAGCAGTACTTC.

The chain is built from TRBV5-4 and TRBJ2-7; 8 nucleotides match TRBD1. The CDR3 sequence is 14 residues long. With V trimmed by 4 bases and J by 5 bases, 8 bases remained unmatched. Germline assignment: CDR1 SGHNT and CDR2 YYREEE (reference sequence). CDR3 coding DNA: TGTGCCAGCAGCGCCGACAGGGGAGTTAACGAGCAGTACTTC. It yields the protein CASSADRGVNEQYF.

The chain is built from TRBV11-2 and TRBJ1-1; 9 nucleotides align to TRBD1. V lost 4 bases to trimming and J lost 1 base; unmatched junction nucleotides: 7. The germline V gene encodes CDR1 SGHAT and CDR2 FQNNGV. This CDR3 comprises 16 residues. Here the CDR3 reads CASSSSYRGPNTEAFF. The CDR3 DNA reads as TGTGCCAGCAGCTCTTCTTACAGGGGGCCGAACACTGAAGCTTTCTTT.

The CDR3: CASSLLTPTAFNQPQHF. The CDR3 DNA reads as TGTGCCAGCAGCCTCCTTACCCCGACAGCTTTCAATCAGCCCCAGCATTTT. V and J are TRBV5-5 and TRBJ1-5, with D tentatively TRBD1 (5 bases). Trimming removed 4 bases from V and 3 bases from J, with 20 bases in between. The CDR3 extends over 17 amino acids. Germline-derived CDR1 and CDR2 are SGHKS and YYEKEE (reference sequence).

The chain carries TRBV28 and TRBJ2-1; TRBD1 agrees at 7 bases. The ends lost 7 bases at V and 6 bases at J; junction bases unmatched: 9. CDR3 size: 14 residues. Germline assignment: CDR1 MDHEN and CDR2 SYDVKM. In DNA form, the CDR3 reads TGTGCCAGCACCACAGGGGCAGGGGGCAATGAGCAGTTCTTC. Amino acids: CASTTGAGGNEQFF.

The gene calls are TRBV9 and TRBJ2-3; 7 bases are a match to TRBD2. V was clipped by 0 bases and J by 3 bases; unmatched bases: 4. Germline loops: CDR1 SGDLS, CDR2 YYNGEE. The CDR3 extends over 15 amino acids. The CDR3 DNA sequence: TGTGCCAGCAGCGTAGGCGGGAGCATTACAGATACGCAGTATTTT. Residues: CASSVGGSITDTQYF.

The rearrangement joins TRBV5-1 to TRBJ2-2, with 8 bases matching TRBD1. V was clipped by 4 bases and J by 3 bases; unmatched bases: 5. The CDR3 totals 15 residues. Germline V CDR1 and CDR2: SGHRS, YFSETQ. CDR3 loop: CASSPGQGYTGELFF. The CDR3 region has the DNA TGCGCCAGCAGCCCCGGACAGGGATACACCGGGGAGCTGTTTTTT.